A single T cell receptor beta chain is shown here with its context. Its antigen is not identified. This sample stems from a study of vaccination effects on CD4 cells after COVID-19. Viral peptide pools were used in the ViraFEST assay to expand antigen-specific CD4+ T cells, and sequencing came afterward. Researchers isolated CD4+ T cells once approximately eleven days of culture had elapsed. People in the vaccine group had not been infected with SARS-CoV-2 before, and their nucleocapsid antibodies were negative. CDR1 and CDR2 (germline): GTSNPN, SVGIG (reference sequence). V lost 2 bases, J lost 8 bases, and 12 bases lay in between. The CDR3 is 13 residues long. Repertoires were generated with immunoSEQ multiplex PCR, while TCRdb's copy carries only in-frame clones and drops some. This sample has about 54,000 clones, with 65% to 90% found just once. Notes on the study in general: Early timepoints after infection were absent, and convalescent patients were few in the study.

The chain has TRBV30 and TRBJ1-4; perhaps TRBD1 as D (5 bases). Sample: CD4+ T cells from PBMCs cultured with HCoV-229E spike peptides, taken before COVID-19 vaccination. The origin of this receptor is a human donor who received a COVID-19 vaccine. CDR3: CAWSWGVGEKLFF. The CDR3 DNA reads TGTGCCTGGAGTTGGGGGGTCGGAGAAAAACTGTTTTTT. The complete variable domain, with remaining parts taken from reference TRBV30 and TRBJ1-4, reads SQTIHQWPATLVQPVGSPLSLECTVEGTSNPNLYWYRQAAGRGLQLLFYSVGIGQISSEVPQNLSASRPQDRQFILSSKKLLLSDSGFYLCAWSWGVGEKLFFGSGTQLSVL.